These 13 T cell receptor beta chains were all obtained from the same sample, sequenced in a study of cytomegalovirus exposure and HLA in healthy donors (dated by TCRdb to between 2016 and 2019). The library was produced with the immunoSEQ multiplex PCR assay. TCRdb mirrors the immuneACCESS table, restricted to in-frame sequences. Some clones are absent from its copies; in checked studies, under half trace to an unresolved V gene, and the reason for the others is unknown. This sample has 100,000 to 150,000 clones in its table, and approximately 95% of those were observed once. The top ten clones comprise approximately 1.5% of the sample. Sequenced material: PBMCs. These receptor sequences come from a man between 18 and 35 years old in good health and CMV-seronegative.

The CDR3 reads CASSLVARNTGELFF. CDR3 nucleotides: TGTGCCAGCAGCTTAGTAGCGAGGAACACCGGGGAGCTGTTTTTT. The V and J genes are TRBV11-2 and TRBJ2-2, with D possibly matching TRBD2 (5 bases). This CDR3 is 15 amino acids long. V was pared by 1 base and J by 1 base, with 7 bases between. From germline, CDR1 is SGHAT and CDR2 FQNNGV. The full variable domain, with the rest looked up from reference TRBV11-2 and TRBJ2-2, is EAGVAQSPRYKIIEKRQSVAFWCNPISGHATLYWYQQILGQGPKLLIQFQNNGVVDDSQLPKDRFSAERLKGVDSTLKIQPAKLEDSAVYLCASSLVARNTGELFFGEGSRLTVL.

The gene calls are TRBV10-3 and TRBJ1-2; TRBD1 agrees at 7 bases. The CDR3 is made up of 16 amino acids. V lost 3 bases, J lost 5 bases, and 12 bases stayed unmatched. Germline V gives CDR1 ENHRY, CDR2 SYGVKD. CDR3 DNA: TGTGCCATCAGTGACTCCGTGGACAGGTGGGGTTATGGCTACACCTTC. The encoded protein is CAISDSVDRWGYGYTF.

The rearrangement links TRBV5-1 to TRBJ2-3; D is undetermined. Trimming stripped 4 bases from V and 2 bases from J, with 8 bases between. The CDR3 runs to 13 residues. Germline values: CDR1 SGHRS, CDR2 YFSETQ. CDR3 bases: TGCGCCAGCAGCACCTATCTCACAGATACGCAGTATTTT. Protein sequence: CASSTYLTDTQYF.

The rearrangement joins TRBV14 to TRBJ2-6; 10 bases fit TRBD1. The V and J ends lost 4 bases and 0 bases, in that order; junction bases with no gene match: 6. The CDR3 spans 18 residues. The germline gives CDR1 SGHDN, CDR2 FVKESK. The CDR3, as DNA: TGTGCCAGCAGCCCTAGACAGGGGGCGAGCTCTGGGGCCAACGTCCTGACTTTC. Protein: CASSPRQGASSGANVLTF.

CDR3 loop: CASSLVGADEQFF. The DNA of the CDR3 is TGTGCCAGCAGCTTAGTAGGAGCCGATGAGCAGTTCTTC. V gene TRBV7-6 combines with J gene TRBJ2-1; D call uncertain. The CDR3 covers 13 residues. Trimming took 1 base from V and 8 from J, leaving 9 bases between them. CDR1 is SGHVS, CDR2 FNYEAQ, per germline.

V is TRBV4-1 and J is TRBJ2-2; perhaps TRBD1 as D (5 bases). This CDR3 has 15 residues. V gave up 5 bases and J gave up 6 bases, with 16 bases separating them. CDR1 and CDR2 (germline): MGHRA, YSYEKL. CDR3 coding DNA: TGCGCCAGCAGCTTCGGCCAAGGGGTCCCCGGGGAGCTGTTTTTT. Protein sequence: CASSFGQGVPGELFF.

The rearrangement uses TRBV25-1 and TRBJ1-2; 7 bases line up with TRBD1. This CDR3 comprises 17 residues. Germline CDR1 and CDR2: MGHDK and SYGVNS. V lost 3 bases to trimming and J lost 3 bases; unmatched junction nucleotides: 13. For the CDR3, the DNA is TGTGCCAGCAGTGACGCCGTATTGACAGGGTTGGACTATGGCTACACCTTC. Amino acid sequence: CASSDAVLTGLDYGYTF.

The chain couples TRBV4-1 to TRBJ2-7; 9 nucleotides line up with TRBD2. V lost 1 base, J lost 5 bases, and 6 bases stayed unmatched. The CDR3 totals 15 residues. Per the germline V gene, CDR1 is MGHRA and CDR2 is YSYEKL. CDR3 region: CASSQVGVAGDEQYF. Written as DNA, the CDR3 is TGCGCCAGCAGCCAAGTGGGGGTAGCGGGAGACGAGCAGTACTTC.

This chain joins TRBV5-4 and TRBJ2-6; 9 bases agree with TRBD1. Per germline, CDR1 SGHNT and CDR2 YYREEE (reference sequence). The CDR3 runs 18 residues. The ends lost 5 bases at V and 2 bases at J; junction bases unmatched: 11. The CDR3 spells CASSAGTGTLAGANVLTF. DNA of the CDR3: TGTGCCAGCAGTGCCGGGACAGGGACGTTGGCTGGGGCCAACGTCCTGACTTTC.

A single count supports this clone. The V gene is TRBV28, the J gene TRBJ2-5; 10 bases align to TRBD2. Trimming removed 8 bases from V and 5 bases from J; junction bases left unmatched: 17. CDR1 is MDHEN, CDR2 SYDVKM, per germline. The CDR3 sequence is 17 residues long. CDR3 coding DNA: TGTGCCAGCGGGGTCACCGGGACTAGCGCGCCCAGGGAGACCCAGTACTTC. Translated, it gives CASGVTGTSAPRETQYF.

The rearrangement uses TRBV2 and TRBJ2-7; D unresolved. Germline lookup yields CDR1 SNHLY and CDR2 FYNNEI. The V end was cut by 4 bases, the J end by 4 bases, with 8 bases between. The CDR3 runs 12 residues. DNA for the CDR3: TGTGCCAGCAGTGCCCGAGGATACGAGCAGTACTTC. This translates into CASSARGYEQYF.

The chain is built from TRBV4-3 and TRBJ2-1; 14 nucleotides align to TRBD2. V lost 4 bases and J lost 7; bases outside the gene matches: 9. Germline V gives CDR1 LGHNA, CDR2 YSLEER. This CDR3 is built from 17 residues. The CDR3 sequence: CASSRDPGTSGSNEQFF. CDR3 coding DNA: TGCGCCAGCAGCCGAGACCCCGGGACTAGCGGGAGTAATGAGCAGTTCTTC.

As concerns this clone: The junction differs from germline at one of its ends, possibly a read error. The J gene is TRBJ2-1, the V gene TRBV4-1; TRBD2 matches at 10 bases. CDR1 and CDR2 (germline): MGHRA, YSYEKL. The CDR3 is 17 amino acids. The CDR3 protein is CASTQGTLAGVKDEQFF. The CDR3 DNA is TGCGCCAGCACCCAAGGGACTCTAGCGGGAGTCAAGGATGAGCAGTTCTTC.